These T cell receptor beta chains were read from a single sample in a study of technical replicates of blood from a handful of donors. Libraries were prepared by immunoSEQ multiplex PCR; TCRdb keeps only in-frame clonotypes and omits some of them. Here the sample spans tens of thousands of clones, roughly 90% being singletons. Sequenced input: PBMCs. All receptors come from a human donor in good health. Some clones in this sample may be carry-over from other donors' samples. The CDR3 runs from the conserved cysteine through the conserved F or W. The D gene is left open where the match is weak. For some rows the clone size is stated as once, few or many, or as a class when expanded; others skip it.

cdr3_aa,cdr3_nt,clone_size,v_call,j_call,d_call
CARTGLGNTEAFF,TGTGCCAGAACAGGGTTGGGGAACACTGAAGCTTTCTTT,-,TRBV2,TRBJ1-1,-
CAWNPSGLNSEAFF,TGTGCCTGGAATCCCAGTGGGCTGAACTCTGAAGCTTTCTTT,few,TRBV30,TRBJ1-1,-
CASSLDRLTSPLHF,TGTGCCAGCAGCCTGGACAGGCTGACTTCACCCCTCCACTTT,-,TRBV11-2,TRBJ1-6,TRBD1
CASSEKDRGYGYTF,TGTGCCAGCAGCGAGAAGGACAGGGGGTATGGCTACACCTTC,-,TRBV9,TRBJ1-2,TRBD1
CSVEDPSGDNEKLFF,TGCAGCGTTGAAGACCCATCCGGGGATAATGAAAAACTGTTTTTT,-,TRBV29-1,TRBJ1-4,-
CASSLGLAGTTGELFF,TGTGCCAGCAGCTTAGGCCTAGCGGGAACCACCGGGGAGCTGTTTTTT,-,TRBV11-3,TRBJ2-2,TRBD2
CASSSPVSLNFEQYF,TGTGCCAGCAGCTCCCCGGTCTCGCTCAACTTCGAGCAGTACTTC,-,TRBV7-2,TRBJ2-7,-
CASSGSNSPLHF,TGTGCCAGCAGCGGGAGTAATTCACCCCTCCACTTT,few,TRBV9,TRBJ1-6,-
CASSPWTGVTEAFF,TGTGCCAGCAGCCCCTGGACAGGGGTCACTGAAGCTTTCTTT,-,TRBV7-2,TRBJ1-1,TRBD1
CASSIPKMGMETQYF,TGTGCCAGCAGCATACCCAAGATGGGCATGGAGACCCAGTACTTC,-,TRBV7-9,TRBJ2-5,-
CASSLHAGSVNQPQHF,TGTGCCAGCAGCTTACATGCAGGCTCCGTCAATCAGCCCCAGCATTTT,-,TRBV7-2,TRBJ1-5,-
CASTRNGDNEKLFF,TGCGCCAGCACCCGTAACGGGGATAATGAAAAACTGTTTTTT,-,TRBV5-1,TRBJ1-4,-
CASSFGGSGVGELFF,TGTGCCAGCAGTTTCGGCGGGAGCGGGGTCGGGGAGCTGTTTTTT,-,TRBV27,TRBJ2-2,TRBD2
CASSSGSSYNEQFF,TGTGCCAGCAGCTCGGGGAGCTCCTACAATGAGCAGTTCTTC,-,TRBV9,TRBJ2-1,-
CASSLPSGVTEAFF,TGTGCCAGCAGCCTACCATCGGGGGTCACTGAAGCTTTCTTT,-,TRBV5-6,TRBJ1-1,-
CASSLTVTYEQYF,TGTGCCAGCAGCTTGACTGTTACCTACGAGCAGTACTTC,few,TRBV7-9,TRBJ2-7,-
CASSEWDRDEQYF,TGTGCCAGCAGTGAATGGGACAGGGACGAGCAGTACTTC,-,TRBV25-1,TRBJ2-7,TRBD1
CASSMGTGRWVF,TGTGCCAGTAGCATGGGGACAGGACGGTGGGTCTTC,-,TRBV19,TRBJ2-1,TRBD1
CASSGEVAGANVLTF,TGTGCCAGCAGTGGGGAGGTAGCTGGGGCCAACGTCCTGACTTTC,-,TRBV6-5,TRBJ2-6,-
CASSIVAGIQETQYF,TGTGCCAGTAGTATAGTGGCAGGCATCCAAGAGACCCAGTACTTC,-,TRBV19,TRBJ2-5,-
CASSRAGGSETQYF,TGTGCCAGCAGCCGAGCGGGAGGTTCGGAGACCCAGTACTTC,-,TRBV9,TRBJ2-5,TRBD2
CASSSRGAGGEYNEQFF,TGTGCCAGCAGCTCCCGGGGAGCGGGAGGGGAATACAATGAGCAGTTCTTC,once,TRBV21-1,TRBJ2-1,-
CASSLDSGTQYF,TGTGCCAGCAGCTTAGATAGCGGGACCCAGTACTTC,-,TRBV7-2,TRBJ2-5,-
CASSYRGFQPQHF,TGCGCCAGCAGTTACCGCGGGTTTCAGCCCCAGCATTTT,many,TRBV10-1,TRBJ1-5,-
CASSQGLRISGANVLTF,TGCGCCAGCAGCCAAGGCCTGCGGATCTCTGGGGCCAACGTCCTGACTTTC,-,TRBV4-3,TRBJ2-6,-
CASSSPMGAETNEKLFF,TGTGCCAGCAGCTCACCCATGGGGGCTGAAACTAATGAAAAACTGTTTTTT,once,TRBV7-9,TRBJ1-4,-
CASSLGDSLKGQPQHF,TGTGCCAGCAGCTTAGGGGACTCACTGAAAGGTCAGCCCCAGCATTTT,few,TRBV7-9,TRBJ1-5,-
CASKPGESGELFF,TGCGCCAGCAAACCGGGGGAAAGCGGGGAGCTGTTTTTT,-,TRBV5-1,TRBJ2-2,-
CASSLTFGQPQHF,TGTGCCAGCAGCTTAACCTTCGGTCAGCCCCAGCATTTT,-,TRBV7-3,TRBJ1-5,-
CASTLATGRYNEQFF,TGTGCCAGTACCCTGGCGACAGGGCGCTACAATGAGCAGTTCTTC,once,TRBV19,TRBJ2-1,TRBD1
CASSSGDRAQPQHF,TGTGCCAGCAGCTCAGGGGACAGGGCTCAGCCCCAGCATTTT,-,TRBV16,TRBJ1-5,TRBD1
CASSLAGVGTDTQYF,TGTGCCAGCAGCTTGGCGGGAGTGGGTACAGATACGCAGTATTTT,-,TRBV5-4,TRBJ2-3,-
CASSQFFPGPAYEQYF,TGCGCCAGCAGCCAATTTTTCCCAGGGCCGGCCTACGAGCAGTACTTC,-,TRBV4-3,TRBJ2-7,-
CATSGQGNEQFF,TGTGCCACCTCGGGACAGGGCAATGAGCAGTTCTTC,-,TRBV7-9,TRBJ2-1,TRBD1
CASSYDEGQGEDTQYF,TGTGCCAGCAGTTACGACGAGGGACAGGGAGAAGATACGCAGTATTTT,-,TRBV6-5,TRBJ2-3,TRBD1
CASSFEVPSADTQYF,TGTGCCAGCAGCTTTGAGGTCCCTTCGGCAGATACGCAGTATTTT,-,TRBV7-2,TRBJ2-3,-
CASSRGASTEAFF,TGTGCCAGCTCCCGGGGGGCAAGCACTGAAGCTTTCTTT,-,TRBV7-3,TRBJ1-1,-
CASATNGRRQGNTGELFF,TGTGCCAGTGCCACGAATGGGCGGCGACAGGGGAACACCGGGGAGCTGTTTTTT,-,TRBV19,TRBJ2-2,TRBD1
CSVRQGITGEQYF,TGCAGCGTCAGACAGGGCATTACGGGAGAGCAGTACTTC,-,TRBV29-1,TRBJ2-7,TRBD1
CASSETGGGEQYF,TGTGCCAGCAGTGAGACAGGGGGCGGCGAGCAGTACTTC,once,TRBV6-4,TRBJ2-7,TRBD1
CASSLDGGFGSPLHF,TGCGCCAGCAGCTTGGATGGAGGGTTCGGTTCACCCCTCCACTTT,-,TRBV5-1,TRBJ1-6,-
CASSLGLAPDTQYF,TGTGCCAGCAGTCTAGGACTAGCTCCGGATACGCAGTATTTT,-,TRBV11-2,TRBJ2-3,TRBD2
CASSLGQGDYGYTF,TGCGCCAGCAGCCTCGGACAGGGGGACTATGGCTACACCTTC,-,TRBV4-3,TRBJ1-2,TRBD1
CASTLGQGRSSPLHF,TGTGCCAGCACCCTAGGACAGGGCCGGAGTTCACCCCTCCACTTT,-,TRBV6-1,TRBJ1-6,TRBD1
CSVEIGGGYTF,TGCAGCGTTGAGATAGGAGGTGGCTACACCTTC,-,TRBV29-1,TRBJ1-2,-
CASSDSGAAKNIQYF,TGTGCCAGCAGTGACTCGGGGGCGGCCAAAAACATTCAGTACTTC,-,TRBV6-4,TRBJ2-4,-
CASSPARGLGTEAFF,TGTGCCAGCAGCCCTGCGAGGGGGCTCGGGACTGAAGCTTTCTTT,-,TRBV27,TRBJ1-1,TRBD1
CASSLSLASEYEQYF,TGTGCCAGCAGCTTGTCCCTGGCTAGCGAGTACGAGCAGTACTTC,-,TRBV5-5,TRBJ2-7,-
CASSAGDGSHEQYF,TGTGCCAGCAGTGCCGGTGATGGGAGCCACGAGCAGTACTTC,-,TRBV7-9,TRBJ2-7,-
CASSSSGDLQTQYF,TGTGCCAGTAGCAGTAGCGGGGACCTACAGACCCAGTACTTC,few,TRBV19,TRBJ2-5,TRBD2
CASSAGRDTGELFF,TGTGCCAGCAGCGCTGGGAGGGACACCGGGGAGCTGTTTTTT,-,TRBV9,TRBJ2-2,TRBD2
CAWSTTGNTEAFF,TGTGCCTGGAGTACGACTGGGAACACTGAAGCTTTCTTT,-,TRBV30,TRBJ1-1,-
CASSQEFSGRAGTDTQYF,TGCGCCAGCAGCCAAGAATTCTCCGGGAGGGCCGGGACAGATACGCAGTATTTT,-,TRBV4-3,TRBJ2-3,TRBD2
CSVAGTTGANVLTF,TGCAGCGTTGCCGGGACAACCGGGGCCAACGTCCTGACTTTC,-,TRBV29-1,TRBJ2-6,-
CASSLSGRGEAFF,TGTGCCAGCAGCTTAAGTGGCAGGGGTGAAGCTTTCTTT,-,TRBV7-2,TRBJ1-1,-
CASSPGQGFYEQYF,TGTGCCAGCTCACCGGGACAGGGATTCTACGAGCAGTACTTC,-,TRBV18,TRBJ2-7,TRBD1
CASSSTGEGNTIYF,TGTGCCAGCAGCTCGACGGGGGAAGGAAACACCATATATTTT,-,TRBV7-8,TRBJ1-3,-
CASSRRQGTDTQYF,TGCGCCAGCAGCCGTAGACAAGGCACAGATACGCAGTATTTT,once,TRBV4-3,TRBJ2-3,-
CSVEWSRGYTF,TGCAGCGTTGAGTGGTCGAGGGGCTACACCTTC,-,TRBV29-1,TRBJ1-2,-